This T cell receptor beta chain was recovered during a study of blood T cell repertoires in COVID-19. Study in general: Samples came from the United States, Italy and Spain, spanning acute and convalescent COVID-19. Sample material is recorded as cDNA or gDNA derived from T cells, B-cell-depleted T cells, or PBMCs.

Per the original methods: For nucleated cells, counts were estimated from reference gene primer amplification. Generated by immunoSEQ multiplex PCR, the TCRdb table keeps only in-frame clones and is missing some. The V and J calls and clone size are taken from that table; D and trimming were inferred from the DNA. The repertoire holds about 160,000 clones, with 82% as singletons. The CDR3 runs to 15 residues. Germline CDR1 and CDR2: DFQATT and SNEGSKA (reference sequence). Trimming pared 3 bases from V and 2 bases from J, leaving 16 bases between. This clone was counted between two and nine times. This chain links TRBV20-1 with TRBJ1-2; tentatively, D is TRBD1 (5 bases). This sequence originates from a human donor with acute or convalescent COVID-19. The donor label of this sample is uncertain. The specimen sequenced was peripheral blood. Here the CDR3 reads CSASPATTGNYGYTF. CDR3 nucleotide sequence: TGCAGTGCTAGTCCAGCTACCACAGGAAACTATGGCTACACCTTC.